The source of this T cell receptor beta chain is a study of vaccination effects on CD4 cells after COVID-19. Pools of viral peptides were used by the ViraFEST assay to expand antigen-specific CD4+ T cells ahead of sequencing. Cultured cells yielded isolated CD4+ T cells after approximately nine days. Either the BNT162b2 or mRNA-1273 vaccine was given to participants in two doses. On both days 3 and 7, half of the culture medium was replaced with IL-2 medium. The CDR3 is 11 amino acids. V lost 7 bases to trimming and J lost 4 bases, with 2 bases between them. Germline lookup yields CDR1 LNHDA and CDR2 SQIVND (reference sequence). Assay used: immunoSEQ multiplex PCR; TCRdb lists only in-frame clones, some missing. This repertoire shows approximately 65,000 clones, around 70% found once; its top ten account for roughly 1.5%. This clone appeared once. The antigen remains unidentified.

V usage is TRBV19 and J usage is TRBJ2-6; D remains ambiguous. This receptor was obtained from a human donor who received a COVID-19 vaccine. The sample consisted of CD4+ T cells from PBMCs cultured with HCoV-229E spike peptides, taken after COVID-19 vaccination. The CDR3 here is CASTGANVLTF. CDR3 sequence (DNA): TGTGCCAGTACCGGGGCCAACGTCCTGACTTTC.